The entry below gives a single T cell receptor beta chain sequence along with its context. The antigen this receptor binds is unknown. Within one base of it there is no much larger clone, and no base qualities were kept. This sample stems from a study of T cell changes during pregnancy in multiple sclerosis (dated by TCRdb to the late 2010s). Study-wide context: In women with multiple sclerosis, the researchers looked at how the T cell repertoire shifted as pregnancy progressed.

CDR1 and CDR2 are read off the germline V gene as SGHTA and FQGNSA. The CDR3 measures 15 amino acids from cysteine to phenylalanine. Only the CDR3 region is kept as DNA, spanning 45 bases read in frame from base 1. V has 5 bases trimmed and J has 2 bases trimmed; junction bases matching no gene number 2. Library method: the immunoSEQ multiplex PCR assay. TCRdb carries this immuneACCESS record with in-frame sequences only. Its versions omit some clonotypes, under half of them owing to an unresolved V gene in the studies checked, with the rest unexplained. The sample profile shows 85,000 to 100,000 clones; approximately 89% of them were found once. The ten largest clones capture 0.85% to 0.95% of the sample.

Source: peripheral blood, taken before pregnancy. The receptor was isolated from a female donor with multiple sclerosis, enrolled in a pregnancy study. The sequence is built from TRBV7-2 and TRBJ2-7; TRBD2 matches 14 bases in the middle. Here is the DNA: TGTGCCAGCAGCCCGGGACTAGCGGGAGCCTACGAGCAGTACTTC. Its protein is CASSPGLAGAYEQYF.